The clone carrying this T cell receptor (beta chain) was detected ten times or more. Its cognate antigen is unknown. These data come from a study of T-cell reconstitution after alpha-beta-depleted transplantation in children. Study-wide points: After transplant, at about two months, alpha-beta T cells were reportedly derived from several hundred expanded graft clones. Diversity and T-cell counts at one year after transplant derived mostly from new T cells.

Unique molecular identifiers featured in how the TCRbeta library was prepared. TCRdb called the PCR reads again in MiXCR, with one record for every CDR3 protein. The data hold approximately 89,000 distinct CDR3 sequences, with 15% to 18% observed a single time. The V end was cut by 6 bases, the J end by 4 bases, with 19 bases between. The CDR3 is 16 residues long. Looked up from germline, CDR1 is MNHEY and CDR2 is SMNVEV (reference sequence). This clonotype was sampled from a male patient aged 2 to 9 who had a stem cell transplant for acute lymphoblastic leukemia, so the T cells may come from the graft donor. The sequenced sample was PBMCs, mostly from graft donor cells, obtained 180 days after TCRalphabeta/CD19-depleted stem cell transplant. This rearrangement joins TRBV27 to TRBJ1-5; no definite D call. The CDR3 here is CASRPMARIINQPQHF. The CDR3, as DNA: TGTGCCAGCAGACCTATGGCCAGGATCATAAATCAGCCCCAGCATTTT.